Presented here are 9 T cell receptor beta chains from one specimen sequenced in a study of T cell changes during pregnancy in multiple sclerosis. Here immunoSEQ multiplex PCR was the method, and the copy in TCRdb shows in-frame clones only, minus some. The repertoire holds approximately 22,000 clones, with around nine tenths as singletons. This material consisted of CD4+ T cells from peripheral blood mononuclear cells, taken in the first trimester of pregnancy. These receptors were taken from a female donor in good health, enrolled as a control in a pregnancy study.

This clone was seen once. The rearrangement links TRBV5-1 to TRBJ1-1; TRBD1 matches 9 bases. Germline lookup yields CDR1 SGHRS and CDR2 YFSETQ. Unmatched junction bases numbered 4, after V lost 4 bases and J lost 3 bases. This CDR3 region has 14 residues. The CDR3 sequence: CASSPGQGYTEAFF. The DNA for the CDR3 is TGCGCCAGCAGCCCCGGACAGGGGTACACTGAAGCTTTCTTT.

The chain links TRBV9 to TRBJ2-4; 7 bases agree with TRBD2. Germline-derived CDR1 and CDR2 are SGDLS and YYNGEE. This CDR3 is 13 amino acids long. Trimming took 5 bases from V and 6 from J; bases not matched to a gene: 5. DNA of the CDR3: TGTGCCAGCAGTTCGGGGGAGGGAAACATTCAGTACTTC. Protein: CASSSGEGNIQYF.

This chain joins TRBV9 and TRBJ2-3; TRBD2 is a possible D gene (7 bases). In germline, CDR1 is SGDLS, CDR2 YYNGEE. Trimming took off 3 bases at V and 4 bases at J, with 18 bases between the two ends. This CDR3 is 16 amino acids long. CDR3 coding DNA: TGTGCCAGCAGCGCCCGAGGGGGGGCCGCCCCAGATACGCAGTATTTT. This gives the protein CASSARGGAAPDTQYF. Supplemented by reference TRBV9 and TRBJ2-3, the full variable domain reads DSGVTQTPKHLITATGQRVTLRCSPRSGDLSVYWYQQSLDQGLQFLIQYYNGEERAKGNILERFSAQQFPDLHSELNLSSLELGDSALYFCASSARGGAAPDTQYFGPGTRLTVL.

The gene calls are TRBV7-2 and TRBJ2-7, with 13 bases matching TRBD2. V dropped 4 bases and J dropped 2; count of bases not matched to a gene: 2. The CDR3 consists of 15 residues. CDR1 is SGHTA and CDR2 is FQGNSA in the germline V gene. CDR3 sequence: CASSSGLAGPYEQYF. CDR3 in DNA: TGTGCCAGCAGCTCGGGACTAGCGGGGCCCTACGAGCAGTACTTC. Drawing the rest from reference TRBV7-2 and TRBJ2-7, the complete variable domain is GAGVSQSPSNKVTEKGKDVELRCDPISGHTALYWYRQSLGQGLEFLIYFQGNSAPDKSGLPSDRFSAERTGGSVSTLTIQRTQQEDSAVYLCASSSGLAGPYEQYFGPGTRLTVT.

This chain links TRBV29-1 with TRBJ2-1; tentative D call: TRBD2 (5 bases). V was clipped by 5 bases and J by 0 bases, with 11 bases between them. CDR1 is SQVTM, CDR2 ANQGSEA, per germline. The CDR3 is made up of 14 amino acids. DNA of the CDR3: TGCAGCGTTAGGGAAGGGAGCTCCTACAATGAGCAGTTCTTC. Protein sequence: CSVREGSSYNEQFF.

The gene calls are TRBV5-1 and TRBJ2-1; TRBD1 agrees at 8 bases. Per germline, CDR1 SGHRS and CDR2 YFSETQ. The CDR3 covers 15 residues. The ends lost 0 bases at V and 1 base at J; junction bases unmatched: 0. The CDR3 region has the DNA TGCGCCAGCAGCTTGGGGACAGGGTCCTACAATGAGCAGTTCTTC. Encoded protein: CASSLGTGSYNEQFF.

The chain has TRBV2 and TRBJ2-5, with TRBD2 matching 7 bases. The CDR3 runs to 14 residues. Germline values: CDR1 SNHLY, CDR2 FYNNEI. V was pared by 7 bases and J by 4 bases, with 9 bases of the junction left unmatched. Here the CDR3 DNA reads TGTGCCAGCAAACCAGAGCGGGGCTCAGAGACCCAGTACTTC. This encodes CASKPERGSETQYF.

The J gene is TRBJ2-1, the V gene TRBV2, with a weak D call TRBD1 (6 bases). The CDR3 has 13 amino acids. Germline-derived CDR1 and CDR2 are SNHLY and FYNNEI. The V gene lost 5 bases and the J gene lost 4 bases, with 9 bases spanning the gap. The CDR3 sequence: CASSKDSYNEQFF. The CDR3 region has the DNA TGTGCCAGCAGTAAGGACAGTTACAATGAGCAGTTCTTC.

This chain joins TRBV15 and TRBJ2-7, with D perhaps matching TRBD2 (7 bases). Germline CDR1 reads LNHNV; CDR2 reads YYDKDF (reference sequence). The CDR3 is made up of 18 amino acids. V was clipped by 0 bases and J by 5 bases, with 23 bases between them. This CDR3 is CATSRDRGGLLRPNEQYF. The CDR3 nucleotides are TGTGCCACCAGCAGAGATAGGGGGGGCCTGCTCAGACCAAACGAGCAGTACTTC.